This T cell receptor beta chain came from a study of blood T cells in healthy people across ages. Notes on the study in general: Diversity of TCR beta correlated strongly with naive T cell percentage. Donor CMV infection status was unknown, possibly confounding age-related changes in expanded clonotypes.

The use of a sample-barcoded 5' primer and a J-beta primer mix characterized a second PCR of about 7 to 12 cycles. Every cDNA molecule carried a tag from a template-switch adaptor bearing 12 random nucleotides. Researchers report that each sample yielded at least 2.5 million CDR3-containing paired-end reads. MiXCR was run by TCRdb on the 5' RACE reads, yielding one entry per CDR3 protein. The data show around 1,500,000 distinct CDR3 sequences, 28% seen once. This clonotype was observed many times. Antigen: not known. The source of this sequence is a woman in her thirties in good health. Sequencing was carried out using blood.

The DNA of the CDR3 is TGTGCCAGCAGCTTTCTGGGCCCCACAGATACGCAGTATTTT. Translation: CASSFLGPTDTQYF. The genes are TRBV7-3 and TRBJ2-3; D remains unclear. V lost 3 bases and J 2 bases, leaving 9 bases between the germline ends. This CDR3 is 14 amino acids long. Germline lookup yields CDR1 SGHTA and CDR2 FQGTGA.